This T cell receptor beta chain came from a study of cytomegalovirus exposure and HLA in healthy donors. V gave up 3 bases and J gave up 5 bases, with 13 bases separating them. Germline values: CDR1 LNHDA, CDR2 SQIVND (reference sequence). This CDR3 spans 14 amino acids. Use of 60 Vbeta and 13 Jbeta primers characterized the PCR. Repertoires were generated with immunoSEQ multiplex PCR, while TCRdb's copy carries only in-frame clones and drops some. The table for this sample gives some 140,000 clones. This sequence originates from a woman aged 40 to 55 in good health and CMV-seronegative. Sequencing input: PBMCs. The chain employs TRBV19 and TRBJ1-1; D is perhaps TRBD1 (6 bases). The CDR3 DNA follows: TGTGCCAGTAGTATTGACAGGACTAGGACTGAAGCTTTCTTT. Its translation: CASSIDRTRTEAFF.